This T cell receptor (beta chain) stems from a study of cytomegalovirus exposure and HLA in healthy donors. The CDR3 is made up of 15 amino acids. The germline V gene encodes CDR1 SGHRS and CDR2 YFSETQ. Unmatched junction bases numbered 8, after V lost 4 bases and J lost 5 bases. In the case of this clone: Its antigen is currently unknown.

The PCR employed 60 Vbeta primers together with 13 Jbeta primers. The assay was immunoSEQ multiplex PCR, and TCRdb's table has in-frame clones only and misses some. Here the sample spans 99,000 or so clones, about 9.4% being singletons. General study results and limits: Associated with cytomegalovirus, according to the listing, were around 170 TCR beta chains. Researchers reported from a later analysis that most CMV-associated TCR beta chains appeared HLA-restricted. Reports described diagnosis of cytomegalovirus status by the classifier as highly specific and sensitive.

The sequencing sample was made of PBMCs. The J gene is TRBJ2-1, the V gene TRBV5-1; 8 bases match TRBD1. The receptor comes from a man between 40 and 49 years old in good health and CMV-seropositive. For the CDR3, the DNA is TGCGCCAGCAGCCTCAGGCCGGGACAGGACAATGAGCAGTTCTTC. This gives the protein CASSLRPGQDNEQFF.